The 15 T cell receptor beta chains below were found in one sample sequenced in a study of post-analysis software for immune sequencing data. Points from the study as a whole: Five TRBV segments, TRBV5-6, TRBV5-1 and TRBV20-1 among them, were found more frequent in patients than controls.

No antigens are known for them. Prepared TCR beta cDNA libraries contained unique molecular identifiers. TCRdb reprocessed the PCR reads with MiXCR, giving one entry per CDR3 protein. The sample has about 200,000 distinct CDR3 sequences; 25% to 30% are singletons. The sequencing sample was made of blood. The receptors here all came from a girl aged 2 to 17 with multiple sclerosis.

As for this clonotype: Without the conserved terminal phenylalanine or tryptophan, this CDR3 likely stems from a read error. The rearrangement links TRBV27 to TRBJ1-5; weak D call: TRBD1 (6 bases). Trimming stripped 6 bases from V and 4 bases from J, with 13 bases between. CDR3 length: 14 amino acids. Germline assignment: CDR1 MNHEY and CDR2 SMNVEV (reference sequence). The CDR3 is CASRRVGGNQPQHV. The CDR3 DNA reads as TGTGCCAGCAGGCGAGTAGGGGGGAATCAGCCCCAGCATGTT.

The V gene is TRBV5-1, the J gene TRBJ2-5, with 12 positions matching TRBD1. The end of the DNA is better explained by TRBJ2-7, so the J call may be wrong. Germline V CDR1 and CDR2: SGHRS, YFSETQ. CDR3 length: 18 residues. The CDR3 DNA sequence: TGCGCCAGCAGGGCCGGGACAGGGGGCTCTATCCTCTCCTACGAGCAGTACTTC. Translated: CASRAGTGGSILSYEQYF.

With respect to this clonotype: With a much larger clone just one base away, this may be a read error. The chain combines TRBV20-1 with TRBJ2-5; no clear D gene. The J call is doubtful: the DNA matches TRBJ2-7 better. Per the germline V gene, CDR1 is DFQATT and CDR2 is SNEGSKA (reference sequence). The CDR3 covers 15 residues. The CDR3 protein is CSAPRGRPLGNEQYF. DNA for the CDR3: TGCAGTGCTCCACGTGGGCGCCCTCTGGGCAACGAGCAGTACTTC.

V and J are TRBV3-1 and TRBJ1-3, with TRBD1 matching over 9 bases. The CDR3 covers 14 residues. From germline, CDR1 is LGHDT and CDR2 YNNKEL (reference sequence). Trimming removed 3 bases from V and 5 bases from J; junction bases left unmatched: 2. CDR3 sequence reads: CASSQDRGRNTIYF. The CDR3 nucleotides read TGTGCCAGCAGCCAGGACAGGGGACGAAACACCATATATTTT.

This clonotype showed up many times. This chain joins TRBV28 and TRBJ2-5; no firm D call. CDR1 is MDHEN and CDR2 is SYDVKM in the germline V gene. V gave up 2 bases and J gave up 2 bases, with 12 bases separating them. The length of the CDR3 is 15 residues. The CDR3: CASSLVSGPQETQYF. CDR3 sequence (DNA): TGTGCCAGCAGTTTAGTTTCAGGACCTCAAGAGACCCAGTACTTC. Full variable domain (remainder filled in from reference TRBV28 and TRBJ2-5): DVKVTQSSRYLVKRTGEKVFLECVQDMDHENMFWYRQDPGLGLRLIYFSYDVKMKEKGDIPEGYSVSREKKERFSLILESASTNQTSMYLCASSLVSGPQETQYFGPGTRLLVL.

There are many counts of this clonotype. The gene calls are TRBV7-3 and TRBJ1-2; D is unclear. CDR1 and CDR2 from the germline V gene are SGHTA and FQGTGA. The CDR3 sequence is 15 residues long. With 5 bases removed from V and 4 bases from J, the gap between germline ends came to 17 bases. CDR3 bases: TGTGCCAGCAGCCTACTGAGGGAGCAAGGCTATGGCTACACCTTC. This gives the protein CASSLLREQGYGYTF.

The gene calls are TRBV12-3 or TRBV12-4 and TRBJ2-3, with 9 nucleotides matching TRBD1. With V trimmed by 5 bases and J by 0 bases, 3 bases remained unmatched. This CDR3 comprises 15 residues. The CDR3 DNA reads as TGTGCCAGCAGTATGGACAGGGGAAGCACAGATACGCAGTATTTT. Translated: CASSMDRGSTDTQYF.

As concerns this clonotype: A much larger clone is a single base away; this may be a read error. The chain carries TRBV7-3 and TRBJ2-4; unclear D gene. Germline CDR1 and CDR2: SGHTA and FQGTGA. The CDR3 extends over 17 amino acids. The chain's CDR3 is CASSLNGSPEAGNIRYF. The CDR3 DNA reads TGTGCCAGCAGCTTAAATGGGTCCCCAGAAGCTGGAAACATTCGGTACTTC.

Note on this clonotype: Being one base from a much bigger clone, this may be a read error. This rearrangement joins TRBV24-1 to TRBJ2-1; weak D call: TRBD1 (6 bases). Germline CDR1 is KGHDR and CDR2 is SFDVKD. V lost 9 bases to trimming and J lost 4 bases, with 24 bases between them. This CDR3 region has 17 residues. The CDR3 sequence: CATGVRTASKGYNEQFF. CDR3 bases: TGTGCCACCGGTGTCCGGACAGCCTCTAAAGGATACAATGAGCAGTTCTTC.

The chain carries TRBV7-9 and TRBJ2-7; weak D call: TRBD2 (6 bases). V lost 5 bases to trimming and J lost 2 bases, with 16 bases between them. This CDR3 has 15 residues. Germline V lookup: CDR1 SEHNR, CDR2 FQNEAQ (reference sequence). Written as DNA, the CDR3 is TGTGCCAGCAGCCCACGGGAGCGGTCCCCCTACGAGCAGTACTTC. The encoded protein is CASSPRERSPYEQYF. Variable domain in full (rest from reference TRBV7-9 and TRBJ2-7): DTGVSQNPRHKITKRGQNVTFRCDPISEHNRLYWYRQTLGQGPEFLTYFQNEAQLEKSRLLSDRFSAERPKGSFSTLEIQRTEQGDSAMYLCASSPRERSPYEQYFGPGTRLTVT.

This clonotype has at least ten counts. The chain carries TRBV20-1 and TRBJ2-7, with TRBD1 as a possible D gene (5 bases). Germline CDR1 is DFQATT and CDR2 is SNEGSKA (reference sequence). The length of the CDR3 is 11 residues. Trimming took off 6 bases at V and 9 bases at J, with 15 bases between the two ends. CDR3 sequence: CSAPTRQGQYF. In DNA, the CDR3 is TGCAGTGCCCCGACCCGGCAGGGGCAGTACTTC.

This clonotype was observed a few times. The rearrangement uses TRBV19 and TRBJ2-7; D might be TRBD1 (8 bases). The CDR3 is 13 residues long. Germline-derived CDR1 and CDR2 are LNHDA and SQIVND (reference sequence). Trimming took 4 bases from V and 5 from J, leaving 12 bases between them. The CDR3 nucleotides are TGTGCCAGTAGTACTACAGGGGGGGACGAGCAGTACTTC. Protein: CASSTTGGDEQYF.

This clonotype was detected once. The J gene is TRBJ2-1, the V gene TRBV10-3; 10 bases are shared with TRBD2. Germline CDR1 and CDR2: ENHRY and SYGVKD. V trimming: 6 bases; J trimming: 6 bases; junction bases outside the gene matches: 5. The CDR3 length is 14 residues. The CDR3 loop is CAIRTGTSANEQFF. The CDR3 DNA reads TGTGCCATCAGAACCGGGACTAGCGCCAATGAGCAGTTCTTC.

This sequence joins TRBV28 and TRBJ1-2; D may be TRBD1 (5 bases). This CDR3 region has 11 residues. With 6 bases removed from V and 8 bases from J, the gap between germline ends came to 10 bases. Germline CDR1 reads MDHEN; CDR2 reads SYDVKM. The CDR3 region has the DNA TGTGCCAGCAGCCCAGGGCTGGGCTACACCTTC. Its translation is CASSPGLGYTF.

This clonotype came up a few times. The rearrangement links TRBV12-3 or TRBV12-4 to TRBJ1-2; D is unresolved. The CDR3 covers 15 residues. V lost 6 bases to trimming and J lost 7 bases, with 21 bases between them. The CDR3 region is CASSYNSGGIGGYTF. The CDR3 DNA follows: TGTGCCAGCAGCTATAACTCAGGTGGGATTGGTGGCTACACCTTC.